The sequence of this T cell receptor beta chain was determined in a study of cytomegalovirus exposure and HLA in healthy donors. Turning to the study itself: Around 79 million unique TCRs, all from HLA-typed donors, were included in an early release of the data.

The PCR ran on 60 Vbeta and 13 Jbeta primers. In the original analysis: Unique TCR beta chains totaled about 78 million in a later count, with roughly 12 million of them shared. Sequencing used immunoSEQ multiplex PCR; TCRdb keeps in-frame clones, though not all of them. D and trimming come from the DNA, and the V and J calls and clone size come from that table. The data show about 160,000 clones, approximately 80% seen once. This CDR3 region has 17 residues. Germline CDR1 and CDR2: LGHNA and YNFKEQ. V gave up 4 bases and J gave up 5 bases; unmatched junction bases: 11. Details on this clone: Its antigen remains unidentified.

Study results and caveats: A later analysis linked 15,000 to 20,000 TCR beta sequences to HLA alleles at 0.05 false discovery rate.

This sequence joins TRBV4-2 and TRBJ1-4; 9 bases match TRBD1. This receptor was identified in a woman between 45 and 65 years old in good health and CMV-seronegative. Sequences were obtained from PBMCs. The CDR3 spells CASSPQGQGGPNEKLFF. CDR3 in DNA: TGTGCCAGCAGCCCACAGGGACAGGGAGGACCCAATGAAAAACTGTTTTTT.